This T cell receptor (beta chain) was sequenced for a study of metastatic and nonmetastatic thyroid tumors. The germline V gene encodes CDR1 KGHDR and CDR2 SFDVKD. CDR3 length: 16 residues. Germline trimming cut 3 bases from V and 4 bases from J; bases unmatched to any gene: 6. Nobody among the patients had been given any treatment before thyroid surgery. This clone came up many times. Using MiXCR, TCRdb reanalyzed the PCR reads. Found here are about 19,000 clones, 16% of them singletons; the top ten hold about 18%. The source is a male donor with papillary thyroid cancer or a benign thyroid nodule (not recorded which). Some clones in this sample may be carry-over from other donors' samples. The V and J genes are TRBV24-1 and TRBJ2-5, with 11 bases lining up with TRBD2. What was sequenced was blood. The CDR3 DNA follows: TGTGCCACCAGTGATAACGTGCTAGCGGGAGGAGAGACCCAGTACTTC. It codes for CATSDNVLAGGETQYF.